The 15 T cell receptor beta chains listed next were all sequenced from one sample in a study of T cells in Graves' hyperthyroidism and ophthalmopathy. RNA transcripts were the template for amplifying TCR beta CDR3 regions. The HTBI primer set served for first-round RT-PCR of the TCR CDR3. TCRdb ran MiXCR on the multiplex PCR reads and lists one entry per CDR3 protein. The sample yields about 840,000 distinct CDR3 sequences, 35% to 40% seen once. Input material: blood. The receptors stem from a man aged 18-30 years with Graves' hyperthyroidism.

This chain uses TRBV25-1 with TRBJ1-6; 7 positions match TRBD1. Germline lookup yields CDR1 MGHDK and CDR2 SYGVNS. The V gene end was trimmed by 4 bases and the J gene end by 6 bases; junction bases not matched to a gene: 6. This CDR3 contains 15 residues. CDR3: CASSVPGQFNSPLHF. The DNA of the CDR3 is TGTGCCAGCAGTGTACCGGGACAGTTTAATTCACCCCTCCACTTT.

The rearrangement uses TRBV7-9 and TRBJ1-6; no reliable D call. Trimming took 3 bases from V and 14 from J, leaving 14 bases between them. Germline lookup yields CDR1 SEHNR and CDR2 FQNEAQ (reference sequence). This CDR3 has 13 residues. CDR3 DNA: TGTGCCAGCAGCTTCACTGGGGATTCGTCCCTCCACTTT. It translates to CASSFTGDSSLHF. Looking up the rest from reference TRBV7-9 and TRBJ1-6 gives the full variable domain: DTGVSQNPRHKITKRGQNVTFRCDPISEHNRLYWYRQTLGQGPEFLTYFQNEAQLEKSRLLSDRFSAERPKGSFSTLEIQRTEQGDSAMYLCASSFTGDSSLHFGNGTRLTVT.

The sample holds one count of this clonotype. This sequence may be a read error, since a much larger clone differs from it by one base. The chain couples TRBV15 to TRBJ1-5, with D unclear. The germline V and J ends were trimmed by 4 bases and 8 bases, with 12 bases remaining between them. Germline-derived CDR1 and CDR2 are LNHNV and YYDKDF (reference sequence). The CDR3 spans 13 residues. The CDR3 is CATSIDFFEPQHF. The CDR3 nucleotides are TGTGCCACCAGCATAGATTTTTTTGAGCCCCAGCATTTT. The whole variable domain, filled in from reference TRBV15 and TRBJ1-5, reads DAMVIQNPRYQVTQFGKPVTLSCSQTLNHNVMYWYQQKSSQAPKLLFHYYDKDFNNEADTPDNFQSRRPNTSFCFLDIRSPGLGDTAMYLCATSIDFFEPQHFGDGTRLSIL.

V and J are TRBV19 and TRBJ1-2; 8 bases fit TRBD1. The CDR3 covers 14 residues. The V segment lost 5 bases and the J segment 7 bases; nucleotides outside the gene matches: 9. CDR1 is LNHDA and CDR2 is SQIVND in the germline V gene (reference sequence). CDR3 sequence (DNA): TGTGCCAGTAGTTTCGGGACAGGTCGGGGTGGCTACACCTTC. Translating it yields CASSFGTGRGGYTF.

This clonotype was observed many times. V gene TRBV10-3 combines with J gene TRBJ2-5, with D possibly TRBD1 on 5 matching bases. CDR3 length: 15 amino acids. Trimming shortened V by 3 bases and J by 3 bases, and 14 bases separated the two germline ends. Germline values: CDR1 ENHRY, CDR2 SYGVKD. CDR3 coding DNA: TGTGCCATCAGTGATCCGGGCCAAGGGGAAGAGACCCAGTACTTC. Its protein product is CAISDPGQGEETQYF.

Points on this clonotype: With a much larger clone just one base away, this may be a read error. The chain combines TRBV19 with TRBJ1-4; D may be TRBD1 (5 bases). Germline V lookup: CDR1 LNHDA, CDR2 SQIVND (reference sequence). This CDR3 is built from 13 residues. In DNA form, the CDR3 reads TGTGCCATCGCGACAGAAGATAATGAAAAACTGCTTTTT. This translates into CAIATEDNEKLLF.

This clonotype showed up just a few times. The gene calls are TRBV29-1 and TRBJ2-2; D not certain. The CDR3 loop spans 14 amino acids. CDR1 and CDR2 (germline): SQVTM, ANQGSEA. V was trimmed by 6 bases and J by 0 bases, leaving 11 bases between them. CDR3 amino acids: CSVQVNANTGELFF. CDR3 nucleotides: TGCAGCGTCCAGGTGAACGCGAACACCGGGGAGCTGTTTTTT.

This clonotype was counted a single time. The chain links TRBV19 to TRBJ1-1; a weak D match, TRBD1 (5 bases). The CDR3 runs to 13 residues. CDR1 and CDR2 (germline): LNHDA, SQIVND (reference sequence). The CDR3 loop reads CVADLRGNTEAFF. In DNA form, the CDR3 reads TGTGTCGCGGACTTAAGGGGGAACACTGAAGCTTTCTTT.

This clonotype was seen more than once but under ten times. V usage is TRBV12-3 or TRBV12-4 and J usage is TRBJ2-7; tentative D call: TRBD2 (5 bases). This CDR3 contains 13 residues. V was shortened by 5 bases and J by 6 bases, with 14 bases between the two germline ends. The CDR3 nucleotides are TGTGCCAGCAGTATGGGAGTCATCGGCGAGCAGTACTTC. Translated, it gives CASSMGVIGEQYF.

As for this clonotype: A junction boundary mismatches the germline segment, possibly from a read error. The chain is built from TRBV20-1 and TRBJ1-1, with D maybe TRBD1 (5 bases). CDR1 is DFQATT and CDR2 is SNEGSKA in the germline V gene (reference sequence). This CDR3 has 15 amino acids. The CDR3 loop reads CSARDHRGFDTEAFF. DNA of the CDR3: TGCAGTGCTAGAGATCACCGGGGGTTCGACACTGAAGCCTTCTTT.

This clonotype was found once. This chain joins TRBV29-1 and TRBJ2-5; the match to TRBD2 covers 7 bases. CDR1 is SQVTM, CDR2 ANQGSEA, per germline. The V segment lost 6 bases and the J segment 5 bases; nucleotides outside the gene matches: 6. The CDR3 sequence is 12 residues long. CDR3 sequence: CSVKRGSETQYF. The CDR3 DNA is TGCAGCGTGAAGCGGGGCTCGGAGACCCAGTACTTC.

In this sample, this clonotype turned up many times. The chain employs TRBV19 and TRBJ1-3; no clear D gene. Between the trimmed V and J ends, which lost 5 bases and 0 bases, there was a span of 5 bases. In germline, CDR1 is LNHDA, CDR2 SQIVND (reference sequence). There are 13 residues in the CDR3. The CDR3: CASSPASGNTIYF. DNA of the CDR3: TGTGCCAGTAGTCCCGCCTCTGGAAACACCATATATTTT. The full variable domain, its missing parts supplied by reference TRBV19 and TRBJ1-3, is DGGITQSPKYLFRKEGQNVTLSCEQNLNHDAMYWYRQDPGQGLRLIYYSQIVNDFQKGDIAEGYSVSREKKESFPLTVTSAQKNPTAFYLCASSPASGNTIYFGEGSWLTVV.

J is TRBJ1-4 and V is TRBV15, with TRBD1 as a possible D gene (5 bases). Germline lookup yields CDR1 LNHNV and CDR2 YYDKDF (reference sequence). V lost 1 base, J lost 8 bases, and 26 bases lay in between. This CDR3 is built from 19 residues. The DNA for the CDR3 is TGTGCCACCAGCAGAGGCGCTAAAATTGGACGGCAGGGAGTGGAAAAACTGTTTTTT. Translating gives CATSRGAKIGRQGVEKLFF.

The gene calls are TRBV4-1 and TRBJ2-7; 10 bases are shared with TRBD2. V was pared by 4 bases and J by 7 bases, with 16 bases of the junction left unmatched. Looked up from germline, CDR1 is MGHRA and CDR2 is YSYEKL. This CDR3 is 17 amino acids long. The CDR3 nucleotides are TGCGCCAGCAGCCTCGGACTAGCGGAGCTACGGAGCTTGGAGCAGTACTTC. Its protein is CASSLGLAELRSLEQYF.

This clonotype came up many times. The V and J genes are TRBV29-1 and TRBJ1-1; 8 positions match TRBD1. CDR1 is SQVTM, CDR2 ANQGSEA, per germline. Unmatched junction bases numbered 6, after V lost 8 bases and J lost 1 base. The CDR3 is made up of 13 amino acids. In DNA, the CDR3 is TGCAGCTCGACAGGGGCATCGAACACTGAAGCTTTCTTT. This encodes CSSTGASNTEAFF.